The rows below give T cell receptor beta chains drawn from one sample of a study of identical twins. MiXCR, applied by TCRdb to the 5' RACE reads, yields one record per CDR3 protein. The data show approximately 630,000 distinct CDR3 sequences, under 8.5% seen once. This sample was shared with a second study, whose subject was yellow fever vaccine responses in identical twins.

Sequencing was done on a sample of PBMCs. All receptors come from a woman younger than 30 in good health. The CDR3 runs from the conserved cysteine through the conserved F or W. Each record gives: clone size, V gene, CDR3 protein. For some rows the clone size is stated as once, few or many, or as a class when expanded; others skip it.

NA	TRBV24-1	CATSGYDTDTQYF
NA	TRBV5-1	CASASSGGATDTQYF
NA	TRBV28	CASSSQGYSTDTQYF
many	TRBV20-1	CSANTQGRGTEAFF
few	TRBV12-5	CASGLSWTSGGPVNNEQFF
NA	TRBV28	CATLTRGARWAGELFF
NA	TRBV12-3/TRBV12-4	CASSLGSVGEGYTF
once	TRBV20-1	CSVERTGRYTEAFF
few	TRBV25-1	CASSAGTATEAFF
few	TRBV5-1	CASSHPGLAGHEQYF
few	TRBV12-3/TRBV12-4	CASSPKLGTGVYEQYF
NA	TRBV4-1	CASSRDRVLGGNTIYF
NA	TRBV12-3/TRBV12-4	CASSLIGQGDGYTF
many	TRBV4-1	CASSQGPEYNEQFF
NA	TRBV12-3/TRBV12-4	CASVDGVSKTQYF
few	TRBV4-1	CASSQDRGQGSYEQYF
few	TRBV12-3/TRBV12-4	CASSLYRGTNNEQFF
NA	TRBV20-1	CSATGTRNTGELFF
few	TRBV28	CASSLLGGLGTDTQYF
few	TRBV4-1	CASSQDWGQSFSGNTIYF
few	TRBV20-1	CSASPGQGRNEQFF
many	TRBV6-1	CASSEGPYSNQPQHF
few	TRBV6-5	CASSFSGMSTDTQYF
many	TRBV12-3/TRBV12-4	CASNPQRSSGNTIYF
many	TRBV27	CASSPGLADNEQFF
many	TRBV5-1	CASSAPEADTGELFF